This TCR beta chain is drawn from a study of T cell repertoires in aging, cancer and after chemotherapy. The germline CDR1 and CDR2 sequences are SGHTA and FQGNSA. V was pared by 0 bases and J by 4 bases, with 6 bases between. The CDR3 covers 14 residues. Study results and limitations: Healthy donors lost TCR diversity with age mainly through richness, cancer patients through richness and evenness.

Multiplex touch-down PCR with TRB-A/B primers amplified rearranged V-D-J TRB sequences. TCRdb re-analysed the multiplex PCR reads in MiXCR, keeping a single row per CDR3 protein. The repertoire has roughly 7,000 distinct CDR3 sequences, roughly two fifths of them found once; the top ten carry under 15%. TCR beta rearrangements were amplified from peripheral blood genomic DNA. Comment on this clonotype: The target antigen is unknown.

The chain joins TRBV7-2 to TRBJ2-2; D is tentatively TRBD1 or TRBD2 (5 bases each). The sample consisted of blood. The sequence came from a human donor in good health. CDR3 loop: CASSLARGTGELFF. DNA for the CDR3: TGTGCCAGCAGCTTAGCGAGGGGCACCGGGGAGCTGTTTTTT.